The entry that follows covers one T cell receptor beta chain sequence. These data come from a study of T cell responses to AZD1222 COVID-19 vaccine. Profiling relied on immunoSEQ multiplex PCR, and the TCRdb table lists in-frame clones only, not all of them. The sample holds fewer than 150,000 clones, 88% seen once. This specimen consisted of peripheral blood, obtained 28 days after the second AZD1222 dose. This sequence was found in an adult who received the AZD1222 COVID-19 vaccine.

The CDR3, as DNA: TGTGCCAGCAGACCCCAGGGGTCCCATGAGCAGTTCTTC. Translating it yields CASRPQGSHEQFF. V usage is TRBV9 and J usage is TRBJ2-1; weak D call: TRBD1 (6 bases). Per the germline V gene, CDR1 is SGDLS and CDR2 is YYNGEE. This CDR3 is built from 13 residues. V was pared by 5 bases and J by 8 bases, with 14 bases between.